The clone carrying this T cell receptor (beta chain) was recorded once. Its target is not known. One end of the junction fails to match germline, which may point to a read error. The data belong to a study of OX40 agonist ivuxolimab in advanced cancers. Study results and limitations: Among the lowest peripheral clonal expansion occurred in 0.1-3.0 mg/kg partial responders.

Generated by immunoSEQ multiplex PCR, the TCRdb table keeps only in-frame clones and is missing some. The table includes about 40,000 clones, around 88% detected once. This CDR3 region has 14 residues. Germline V gene lookup returns CDR1 SEHNR and CDR2 FQNEAQ (reference sequence). The chain recombines TRBV7-9 with TRBJ2-2; D is perhaps TRBD1 (6 bases). Sequencing used CD4+ or CD8+ T cells sorted from blood, obtained in a trial of the OX40 agonist ivuxolimab. This sequence was found in an adult with an advanced solid tumor such as melanoma, head and neck, liver or kidney cancer. The CDR3 loop is CASSFAGDDRGAVF. As DNA, the CDR3 is TGTGCCAGCAGCTTCGCAGGGGACGACCGGGGAGCTGTTTTT.